Each of the 19 T cell receptor beta chains below was sequenced from the same sample in a study of blood T cell repertoires in COVID-19. Measured with immunoSEQ multiplex PCR; TCRdb has only the in-frame clones, and not every one. Of about 75,000 clones listed, about four fifths are singletons. The material sequenced was peripheral blood. Source of these receptors: an elderly woman with active or convalescent COVID-19.

The J gene is TRBJ1-4, the V gene TRBV9, with TRBD1 identical over 7 bases. The ends lost 3 bases at V and 3 bases at J; junction bases unmatched: 2. The CDR3 length is 14 residues. Germline V gene lookup returns CDR1 SGDLS and CDR2 YYNGEE. CDR3 region: CASSGGTANEKLFF. The CDR3, as DNA: TGTGCCAGCAGCGGCGGGACAGCTAATGAAAAACTGTTTTTT. Using reference TRBV9 and TRBJ1-4 for the parts outside the CDR3, the full variable domain is DSGVTQTPKHLITATGQRVTLRCSPRSGDLSVYWYQQSLDQGLQFLIQYYNGEERAKGNILERFSAQQFPDLHSELNLSSLELGDSALYFCASSGGTANEKLFFGSGTQLSVL.

The chain has TRBV19 and TRBJ2-1; D ambiguous. CDR3 length: 14 residues. Between the trimmed V and J ends, which lost 6 bases and 0 bases, there was a span of 9 bases. Germline loops: CDR1 LNHDA, CDR2 SQIVND (reference sequence). The CDR3 DNA follows: TGTGCCAGTAGGGTCACCAGCTCCTACAATGAGCAGTTCTTC. It yields the protein CASRVTSSYNEQFF.

This chain links TRBV27 with TRBJ1-2; a weak D match, TRBD1 (5 bases). Germline V lookup: CDR1 MNHEY, CDR2 SMNVEV (reference sequence). The CDR3 length is 13 residues. Trimming took off 3 bases at V and 5 bases at J, with 10 bases between the two ends. The CDR3 DNA sequence: TGTGCCAGCAGTTTCGCCCAGGGTTATGGCTACACCTTC. This sequence encodes CASSFAQGYGYTF.

The gene calls are TRBV7-9 and TRBJ1-4; weak D call: TRBD1 (6 bases). CDR1 is SEHNR, CDR2 FQNEAQ, per germline (reference sequence). The CDR3 loop spans 14 amino acids. Trimming cost V 6 bases and J 8 bases, with 16 bases left between them. CDR3 in amino acids: CASRGLGAYEKLFF. As DNA, the CDR3 is TGTGCCAGCAGGGGATTGGGGGCTTACGAAAAACTGTTTTTT.

The rearrangement uses TRBV7-9 and TRBJ2-1, with 9 bases lining up with TRBD2. Trimming at V came to 3 bases and at J to 5 bases, leaving 5 bases not matched to a gene. The CDR3 sequence is 15 residues long. Germline CDR1 is SEHNR and CDR2 is FQNEAQ (reference sequence). CDR3 bases: TGTGCCAGCAGCTTCCTTGCGGGGGGGAACAATGAGCAGTTCTTC. Translation: CASSFLAGGNNEQFF.

This clone was recorded once. V gene TRBV7-2 combines with J gene TRBJ1-3, with 10 bases identical to TRBD1. Germline assignment: CDR1 SGHTA and CDR2 FQGNSA. The CDR3 contains 15 residues. Germline trimming cut 5 bases from V and 11 bases from J; bases unmatched to any gene: 12. The CDR3: CASSRGQGQVFSIYF. In DNA, the CDR3 is TGTGCCAGCAGCCGGGGACAGGGGCAGGTTTTCTCCATATATTTT. The full variable domain, in which reference TRBV7-2 and TRBJ1-3 provide the parts outside the CDR3, is GAGVSQSPSNKVTEKGKDVELRCDPISGHTALYWYRQSLGQGLEFLIYFQGNSAPDKSGLPSDRFSAERTGGSVSTLTIQRTQQEDSAVYLCASSRGQGQVFSIYFGEGSWLTVV.

The chain is built from TRBV6-2 or TRBV6-3 and TRBJ2-2; D perhaps matches TRBD1 (6 bases). The CDR3 has 15 residues. V was cut by 5 bases and J by 5 bases, with 15 bases left in between. The germline gives CDR1 MNHEY, CDR2 SVGEGT. The CDR3 sequence is CASSQRQGGTGELFF. CDR3 in DNA: TGTGCCAGCAGTCAGAGACAAGGGGGAACCGGGGAGCTGTTTTTT.

CDR3 DNA: TGTGCCAGTAGTCTATGGACAGGGAAGAGGACCGGGGAGCTGTTTTTT. Encoded protein: CASSLWTGKRTGELFF. The V and J genes are TRBV19 and TRBJ2-2; TRBD1 agrees at 8 bases. Germline lookup yields CDR1 LNHDA and CDR2 SQIVND (reference sequence). The CDR3 consists of 16 residues. Trimming cost V 5 bases and J 5 bases; bases outside gene matches: 10.

This chain links TRBV19 with TRBJ1-5; the match to TRBD1 covers 9 bases. Germline CDR1 and CDR2: LNHDA and SQIVND (reference sequence). V lost 3 bases, J lost 11 bases, and 14 bases stayed unmatched. There are 16 residues in the CDR3. The CDR3 bases are TGTGCCAGTAGTATGTACCGGGACAGGGTAGTTATGTCCCAGCATTTT. This gives the protein CASSMYRDRVVMSQHF.

The V call is TRBV25-1, the J call TRBJ1-2; TRBD1 agrees at 10 bases. The CDR3 covers 14 residues. The V and J ends lost 6 bases and 4 bases, in that order; junction bases with no gene match: 5. Germline V CDR1 and CDR2: MGHDK, SYGVNS. The CDR3 sequence is CASRGRDRGYGYTF. The CDR3 DNA sequence: TGTGCCAGCAGGGGTCGGGACAGGGGCTATGGCTACACCTTC.

There are a few counts of this clone. The chain combines TRBV14 with TRBJ2-2, with TRBD2 identical over 8 bases. The J segment lost 2 bases and the V segment lost 5 bases, leaving 7 bases of the junction unmatched. There are 16 residues in the CDR3. Germline V gene lookup returns CDR1 SGHDN and CDR2 FVKESK. In nucleotides, the CDR3 is TGTGCCAGCAGCTCTCGGGGGGGGCCTAACACCGGGGAGCTGTTTTTT. Amino acids: CASSSRGGPNTGELFF. Full variable domain (remainder filled in from reference TRBV14 and TRBJ2-2): EAGVTQFPSHSVIEKGQTVTLRCDPISGHDNLYWYRRVMGKEIKFLLHFVKESKQDESGMPNNRFLAERTGGTYSTLKVQPAELEDSGVYFCASSSRGGPNTGELFFGEGSRLTVL.

V and J are TRBV5-6 and TRBJ1-4; D not certain. This CDR3 spans 14 amino acids. V was clipped by 4 bases and J by 0 bases, with 7 bases between them. Looked up from germline, CDR1 is SGHDT and CDR2 is YYEEEE. CDR3 region: CASSLGATNEKLFF. Here the CDR3 DNA reads TGTGCCAGCAGCCTTGGAGCAACTAATGAAAAACTGTTTTTT.

The rearrangement uses TRBV2 and TRBJ2-3; 9 bases agree with TRBD1. Germline CDR1 and CDR2: SNHLY and FYNNEI. Trimming removed 10 bases from V and 1 base from J; junction bases left unmatched: 6. This CDR3 region has 14 residues. DNA of the CDR3: TGTGCCACCTCACGGGACAGGGGCACAGATACGCAGTATTTT. Its translation is CATSRDRGTDTQYF.

The rearrangement links TRBV29-1 to TRBJ2-7; 13 positions agree with TRBD2. V shed 4 bases, J shed 4 bases, and the junction held 10 bases outside the gene matches. Germline V lookup: CDR1 SQVTM, CDR2 ANQGSEA. This CDR3 spans 16 amino acids. The CDR3 reads CSVGENGLAGEYEQYF. For the CDR3, the DNA is TGCAGCGTTGGGGAGAACGGACTAGCGGGAGAGTACGAGCAGTACTTC.

The J gene is TRBJ2-7, the V gene TRBV18; the D is unclear. V lost 1 base, J lost 1 base, and 17 bases lay in between. The germline V gene has CDR1 KGHSH and CDR2 LQKENI. The CDR3 covers 17 residues. In DNA form, the CDR3 reads TGTGCCAGCTCACCACGATCCGGAACAGCAGATTCCTACGAGCAGTACTTC. Translated, it gives CASSPRSGTADSYEQYF.

The chain couples TRBV10-3 to TRBJ2-3; the match to TRBD2 covers 7 bases. From germline, CDR1 is ENHRY and CDR2 SYGVKD. V lost 3 bases and J lost 2; bases outside the gene matches: 14. The CDR3 loop spans 18 amino acids. The CDR3 loop reads CAISDLMGGGDLTDTQYF. Here the CDR3 DNA reads TGTGCCATCAGTGACTTGATGGGGGGAGGGGACCTCACAGATACGCAGTATTTT.

The V call is TRBV2, the J call TRBJ2-3, with TRBD2 matching over 10 bases. Trimming removed 5 bases from V and 5 bases from J; junction bases left unmatched: 13. The CDR3 sequence is 17 residues long. Germline V gene lookup returns CDR1 SNHLY and CDR2 FYNNEI. The CDR3 nucleotides read TGTGCCAGCAGTTCCCCTGGTCTAGCGGGAGCTATAGATACGCAGTATTTT. This translates into CASSSPGLAGAIDTQYF.

The V call is TRBV9, the J call TRBJ1-1, with D possibly matching TRBD1 (5 bases). Germline values: CDR1 SGDLS, CDR2 YYNGEE. This CDR3 is 14 amino acids long. V was trimmed by 2 bases and J by 5 bases, leaving 13 bases between them. CDR3 sequence reads: CASSVAGMGTEAFF. The DNA of the CDR3 is TGTGCCAGCAGCGTGGCAGGGATGGGTACTGAAGCTTTCTTT.

This clone was counted once. The chain carries TRBV14 and TRBJ2-1, with 7 bases fitting TRBD2. The CDR3 extends over 15 amino acids. Germline V CDR1 and CDR2: SGHDN, FVKESK. V lost 1 base, J lost 3 bases, and 3 bases stayed unmatched. CDR3 coding DNA: TGTGCCAGCAGCCAAGCCCTAGCGGACTACAATGAGCAGTTCTTC. Translated, it gives CASSQALADYNEQFF.